The clone carrying this T cell receptor beta chain came up a few times. Sorting with CD45RO/CCR7/CD25/CD127/CD95/CD27 yielded naive, central memory, regulatory and stem-like memory CD4+ cells. As every portion of the isolated RNA was reverse transcribed, the sequencing read expressed TCRB transcripts. The assay was immunoSEQ multiplex PCR, and TCRdb's table has in-frame clones only and misses some. The profile shows about 250,000 clones, about 14% of them singletons. These data are taken from a study of beta chain features in type 1 diabetes. Germline V lookup: CDR1 SGHDT, CDR2 YYEEEE. There are 15 residues in the CDR3. V was clipped by 0 bases and J by 4 bases; unmatched bases: 5.

The chain combines TRBV5-6 with TRBJ2-3, with 7 bases that match TRBD1. Sequencing was performed on naive CD4+ T cells from blood. The receptor was derived from a woman in her 40s in good health. The CDR3 region is CASSLEGASADTQYF. CDR3 DNA: TGTGCCAGCAGCTTGGAGGGGGCGAGTGCAGATACGCAGTATTTT.